Following are 27 T cell receptor beta chains from one sample sequenced in a study of T cell responses to AZD1222 COVID-19 vaccine. Libraries were prepared by immunoSEQ multiplex PCR; TCRdb keeps only in-frame clonotypes and omits some of them. The sample has 90,000 to 120,000 clones; approximately 92% are singletons. The sample here was peripheral blood, taken 28 days after the second AZD1222 dose. These receptors originate from an adult who received the AZD1222 COVID-19 vaccine.

This chain joins TRBV5-4 and TRBJ1-6; perhaps TRBD1 as D (5 bases). The V gene lost 3 bases and the J gene lost 0 bases, with 13 bases spanning the gap. CDR1 and CDR2 from the germline V gene are SGHNT and YYREEE (reference sequence). The CDR3 totals 17 residues. Here the CDR3 reads CASSSPTESSYNSPLHF. CDR3 nucleotides: TGTGCCAGCAGCTCACCGACAGAGAGCTCCTATAATTCACCCCTCCACTTT.

This chain joins TRBV4-2 and TRBJ1-5, with TRBD1 matching 10 bases. Losses at the gene ends were 5 bases for V and 4 bases for J; bases not matched to a gene: 14. CDR1 and CDR2 (germline): LGHNA, YNFKEQ. The CDR3 has 18 amino acids. CDR3 sequence reads: CASSSPGQGLDTNQPQHF. The CDR3 bases are TGTGCCAGCAGCTCACCGGGACAGGGGTTAGACACAAATCAGCCCCAGCATTTT.

The chain recombines TRBV18 with TRBJ2-7; 8 bases fit TRBD1. Trimming at V came to 3 bases and at J to 6 bases, leaving 7 bases not matched to a gene. There are 14 residues in the CDR3. From germline, CDR1 is KGHSH and CDR2 LQKENI. CDR3: CASSPSSGGREQYF. For the CDR3, the DNA is TGTGCCAGCTCACCTTCCTCAGGGGGCCGCGAGCAGTACTTC.

This clone was picked up one time. J is TRBJ2-6 and V is TRBV10-2, with 13 bases that match TRBD2. Germline CDR1 and CDR2: WSHSY and SAAADI. Trimming took 0 bases from V and 3 from J; bases not matched to a gene: 5. The CDR3 loop spans 19 amino acids. The CDR3 coding sequence is TGCGCCAGCAGTGAGTCGCAACTAGCGGGAGGGCATGGGGCCAACGTCCTGACTTTC. It is translated as CASSESQLAGGHGANVLTF.

The chain has TRBV5-5 and TRBJ2-2, with a tentative D call TRBD2 (6 bases). Trimming pared 4 bases from V and 4 bases from J, leaving 14 bases between. The CDR3 runs 15 residues. CDR1 is SGHKS and CDR2 is YYEKEE in the germline V gene (reference sequence). The DNA for the CDR3 is TGTGCCAGCAGCAGGGAGGCAGGGCGCACCGGGGAGCTGTTTTTT. This codes for CASSREAGRTGELFF.

V and J are TRBV19 and TRBJ2-7; a weak D match, TRBD1 (6 bases). Trimming took off 3 bases at V and 0 bases at J, with 9 bases between the two ends. The CDR3 has 14 residues. The V gene's germline CDR1 is LNHDA and CDR2 SQIVND (reference sequence). CDR3 amino acids: CASSIQGSSYEQYF. The CDR3 nucleotides are TGTGCCAGTAGTATTCAGGGGAGCTCCTACGAGCAGTACTTC. The full variable domain, completed using reference TRBV19 and TRBJ2-7, is DGGITQSPKYLFRKEGQNVTLSCEQNLNHDAMYWYRQDPGQGLRLIYYSQIVNDFQKGDIAEGYSVSREKKESFPLTVTSAQKNPTAFYLCASSIQGSSYEQYFGPGTRLTVT.

This sequence joins TRBV4-1 and TRBJ2-2, with 13 bases identical to TRBD2. CDR1 and CDR2 (germline): MGHRA, YSYEKL. The CDR3 is 19 amino acids. The J segment lost 10 bases and the V segment lost 0 bases, leaving 14 bases of the junction unmatched. The CDR3 DNA follows: TGCGCCAGCAGCCAAGATTTGTTCGGACTAGCGGGAGCGTATGTGGAGCTGTTTTTT. Translation gives CASSQDLFGLAGAYVELFF.

V is TRBV10-1 and J is TRBJ1-6, with TRBD1 as a possible D gene (6 bases). The CDR3 is 15 amino acids. Trimming pared 7 bases from V and 7 bases from J, leaving 17 bases between. Germline V gene lookup returns CDR1 WNHNN and CDR2 SYGVQD (reference sequence). CDR3: CASTRWGRGNSPLHF. The CDR3 bases are TGCGCCAGCACCCGGTGGGGCAGGGGCAATTCACCCCTCCACTTT.

This CDR3 is CASSSRPGLGTGEQYF. As DNA, the CDR3 is TGTGCCAGCAGCTCCCGCCCGGGACTAGGGACGGGTGAGCAGTACTTC. This rearrangement joins TRBV7-9 to TRBJ2-7, with TRBD2 matching over 8 bases. Per germline, CDR1 SEHNR and CDR2 FQNEAQ (reference sequence). The CDR3 extends over 16 amino acids. With V trimmed by 4 bases and J by 7 bases, 15 bases remained unmatched. The full variable domain, in which reference TRBV7-9 and TRBJ2-7 provide the parts outside the CDR3, is DTGVSQNPRHKITKRGQNVTFRCDPISEHNRLYWYRQTLGQGPEFLTYFQNEAQLEKSRLLSDRFSAERPKGSFSTLEIQRTEQGDSAMYLCASSSRPGLGTGEQYFGPGTRLTVT.

V usage is TRBV11-2 and J usage is TRBJ1-2; the match to TRBD1 covers 7 bases. The V gene end was trimmed by 3 bases and the J gene end by 3 bases; junction bases not matched to a gene: 4. The germline V gene has CDR1 SGHAT and CDR2 FQNNGV. This CDR3 has 14 amino acids. The CDR3 sequence is CASSFQGVDYGYTF. CDR3 bases: TGTGCCAGCAGCTTTCAGGGGGTCGACTATGGCTACACCTTC.

The chain links TRBV15 to TRBJ1-1, with a tentative D call TRBD1 (5 bases). Germline V gene data show CDR1 as LNHNV and CDR2 as YYDKDF (reference sequence). Trimming removed 0 bases at V and 1 base at J, with 12 bases between. The CDR3 runs 16 residues. In DNA form, the CDR3 reads TGTGCCACCAGCAGAGATTCAGGGAACCCGAACACTGAAGCTTTCTTT. Encoded protein: CATSRDSGNPNTEAFF.

This chain links TRBV4-3 with TRBJ1-3, with D maybe TRBD1 (5 bases). Trimming pared 3 bases from V and 4 bases from J, leaving 13 bases between. CDR3 length equals 15 residues. Germline-derived CDR1 and CDR2 are LGHNA and YSLEER. CDR3 bases: TGCGCCAGCAGCCAGGATGCGGGGACGGGAAACACCATATATTTT. It encodes CASSQDAGTGNTIYF.

The chain carries TRBV29-1 and TRBJ1-4; 7 positions agree with TRBD1. V dropped 4 bases and J dropped 4; count of bases not matched to a gene: 6. Germline assignment: CDR1 SQVTM and CDR2 ANQGSEA. The CDR3 is 14 residues long. DNA for the CDR3: TGCAGCGTTGTTTCGGACAGGTTTAATGAAAAACTGTTTTTT. Encoded protein: CSVVSDRFNEKLFF.

V usage is TRBV2 and J usage is TRBJ1-1; D is unclear. V was clipped by 3 bases and J by 1 base, with 21 bases between them. The CDR3 is 18 residues long. Germline assignment: CDR1 SNHLY and CDR2 FYNNEI. CDR3 nucleotides: TGTGCCAGCAGTGAGGGTGGCTTCCGAGGCCCCACGAACACTGAAGCTTTCTTT. Translation gives CASSEGGFRGPTNTEAFF.

The V call is TRBV24-1, the J call TRBJ1-2; D is unclear. Germline-derived CDR1 and CDR2 are KGHDR and SFDVKD. The CDR3 consists of 11 residues. V was trimmed by 6 bases and J by 10 bases, leaving 11 bases between them. The CDR3 sequence is CATSSRLDYTF. For the CDR3, the DNA is TGTGCCACCAGTTCCCGTCTTGACTACACCTTC.

This sequence joins TRBV3-1 (or the pseudogene TRBV3-2) and TRBJ1-2; no clear D. The germline V gene has CDR1 LGHDT and CDR2 YNNKEL (reference sequence). Trimming took 4 bases from V and 6 from J, leaving 15 bases between them. This CDR3 comprises 14 residues. The CDR3 DNA sequence: TGTGCCAGCAGCCCTCGCGGCTCTACCCATGGCTACACCTTC. Translated, it gives CASSPRGSTHGYTF.

The chain joins TRBV2 to TRBJ2-1; the D is unclear. From germline, CDR1 is SNHLY and CDR2 FYNNEI. The CDR3 has 12 amino acids. V was clipped by 4 bases and J by 8 bases, with 9 bases between them. CDR3 bases: TGTGCCAGCAGTGTTGCGACCGATGAGCAGTTCTTC. It yields the protein CASSVATDEQFF.

CDR3 sequence: CASSVVSSGGTDTQYF. The CDR3, as DNA: TGTGCCAGCAGCGTAGTTTCCAGCGGGGGGACAGATACGCAGTATTTT. This sequence joins TRBV9 and TRBJ2-3; TRBD2 aligns across 9 bases. The CDR3 is 16 residues long. Germline V gene data show CDR1 as SGDLS and CDR2 as YYNGEE. V was clipped by 0 bases and J by 3 bases; unmatched bases: 5.

J is TRBJ1-5 and V is TRBV28; no clear D gene. Germline assignment: CDR1 MDHEN and CDR2 SYDVKM. V lost 4 bases, J lost 10 bases, and 17 bases lay in between. The CDR3 has 14 amino acids. Here the CDR3 reads CASSSVVLVRPQHF. DNA of the CDR3: TGTGCCAGCAGTTCCGTGGTCTTAGTTCGACCCCAGCATTTT.

The chain couples TRBV7-9 to TRBJ1-2; D is undetermined. The length of the CDR3 is 12 residues. V dropped 6 bases and J dropped 4 bases, with 9 bases sitting between them. Germline assignment: CDR1 SEHNR and CDR2 FQNEAQ (reference sequence). The CDR3: CASSTNSYGYTF. The DNA for the CDR3 is TGTGCCAGCAGTACAAATTCCTATGGCTACACCTTC. Based on the CDR3 plus reference TRBV7-9 and TRBJ1-2, the full variable domain is DTGVSQNPRHKITKRGQNVTFRCDPISEHNRLYWYRQTLGQGPEFLTYFQNEAQLEKSRLLSDRFSAERPKGSFSTLEIQRTEQGDSAMYLCASSTNSYGYTFGSGTRLTVV.

This chain links TRBV6-5 with TRBJ1-2, with D possibly matching TRBD1 (5 bases). Germline V CDR1 and CDR2: MNHEY, SVGAGI. Trimming removed 8 bases at V and 6 bases at J, with 19 bases between. This CDR3 comprises 14 residues. In nucleotides, the CDR3 is TGTGCCAGCCGTTCAGGGACCTCGGGAAATGGCTACACCTTC. The encoded protein is CASRSGTSGNGYTF.

J is TRBJ2-5 and V is TRBV20-1; D uncertain. Germline CDR1 and CDR2: DFQATT and SNEGSKA (reference sequence). The CDR3 is made up of 10 amino acids. Trimming shortened V by 6 bases and J by 3 bases, and 5 bases separated the two germline ends. The CDR3 protein is CSATEETQYF. The CDR3 DNA sequence: TGCAGTGCCACAGAAGAGACCCAGTACTTC.

This rearrangement joins TRBV3-1 (or the pseudogene TRBV3-2) to TRBJ1-2; perhaps TRBD1 as D (5 bases). V was pared by 3 bases and J by 8 bases, with 10 bases between. Germline V lookup: CDR1 LGHDT, CDR2 YNNKEL (reference sequence). CDR3 length equals 12 residues. CDR3 nucleotides: TGTGCCAGCAGCCACAGGGCCCGCGGCTACACCTTC. The encoded protein is CASSHRARGYTF.

The rearrangement links TRBV21-1 to TRBJ2-1; TRBD2, the table's D call, was not compared with the DNA. TRBV21-1 is reported as a pseudogene. The length of the CDR3 is 15 residues. Here the CDR3 DNA reads TGTGCCAGCAGCCACCTAGCGGGAGGGTACAATGAGCAGTTCTTC. This encodes CASSHLAGGYNEQFF.

The J gene is TRBJ2-7, the V gene TRBV9; D possibly matches TRBD1 or TRBD2 (6 bases each). The CDR3 is 14 residues long. The germline V gene encodes CDR1 SGDLS and CDR2 YYNGEE. The ends were cut back, 1 base at V and 4 bases at J, with 12 bases in the middle. The CDR3 sequence: CASSVSGAGYEQYF. The CDR3 coding sequence is TGTGCCAGCAGCGTATCGGGGGCAGGATACGAGCAGTACTTC.

The chain employs TRBV5-6 and TRBJ1-1; D uncertain. The ends were cut back, 5 bases at V and 1 base at J, with 15 bases in the middle. The CDR3 contains 15 residues. Germline CDR1 SGHDT, CDR2 YYEEEE. CDR3 coding DNA: TGTGCCAGCAGTTATGCAAGCCACAGGAACACTGAAGCTTTCTTT. This encodes CASSYASHRNTEAFF.

V is TRBV7-9 and J is TRBJ1-2; D remains unclear. This CDR3 comprises 16 residues. Trimming stripped 1 base from V and 4 bases from J, with 16 bases between. CDR1 is SEHNR, CDR2 FQNEAQ, per germline (reference sequence). CDR3 amino acids: CASSLEFGPLSYGYTF. In DNA, the CDR3 is TGTGCCAGCAGCTTAGAGTTCGGACCCCTTTCCTATGGCTACACCTTC. Full variable domain (missing parts from reference TRBV7-9 and TRBJ1-2): DTGVSQNPRHKITKRGQNVTFRCDPISEHNRLYWYRQTLGQGPEFLTYFQNEAQLEKSRLLSDRFSAERPKGSFSTLEIQRTEQGDSAMYLCASSLEFGPLSYGYTFGSGTRLTVV.